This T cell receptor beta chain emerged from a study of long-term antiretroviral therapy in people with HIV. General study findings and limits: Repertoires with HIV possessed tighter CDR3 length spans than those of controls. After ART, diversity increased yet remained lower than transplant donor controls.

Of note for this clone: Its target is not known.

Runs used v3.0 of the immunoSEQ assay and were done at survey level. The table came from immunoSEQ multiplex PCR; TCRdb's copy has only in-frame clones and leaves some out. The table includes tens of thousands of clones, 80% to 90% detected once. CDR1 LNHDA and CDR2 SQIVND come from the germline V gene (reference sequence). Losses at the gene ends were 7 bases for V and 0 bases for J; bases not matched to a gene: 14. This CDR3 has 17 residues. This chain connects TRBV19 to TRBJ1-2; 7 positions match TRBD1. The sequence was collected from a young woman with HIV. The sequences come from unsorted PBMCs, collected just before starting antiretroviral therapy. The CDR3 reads CASNPIHRQGANYGYTF. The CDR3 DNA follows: TGTGCCAGTAACCCTATTCATCGACAGGGAGCTAACTATGGCTACACCTTC.